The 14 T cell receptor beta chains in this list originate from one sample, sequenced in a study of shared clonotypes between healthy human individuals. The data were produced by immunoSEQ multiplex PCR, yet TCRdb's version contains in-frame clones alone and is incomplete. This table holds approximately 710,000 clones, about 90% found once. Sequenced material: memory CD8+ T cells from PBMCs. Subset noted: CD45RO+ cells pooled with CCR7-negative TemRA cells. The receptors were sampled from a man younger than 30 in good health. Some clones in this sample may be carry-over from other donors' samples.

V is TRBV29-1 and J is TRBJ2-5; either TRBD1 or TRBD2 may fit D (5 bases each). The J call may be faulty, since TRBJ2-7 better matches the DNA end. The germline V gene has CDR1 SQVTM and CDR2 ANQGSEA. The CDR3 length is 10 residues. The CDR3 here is CSVGGSEQYF. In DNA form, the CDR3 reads TGCAGCGTTGGGGGGTCCGAGCAGTACTTC.

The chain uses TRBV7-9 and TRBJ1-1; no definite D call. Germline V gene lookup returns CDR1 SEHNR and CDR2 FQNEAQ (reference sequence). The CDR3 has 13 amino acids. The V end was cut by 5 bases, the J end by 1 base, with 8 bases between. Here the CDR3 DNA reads TGTGCCAGCAGCGGGGTAGAGAACACTGAAGCTTTCTTT. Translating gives CASSGVENTEAFF.

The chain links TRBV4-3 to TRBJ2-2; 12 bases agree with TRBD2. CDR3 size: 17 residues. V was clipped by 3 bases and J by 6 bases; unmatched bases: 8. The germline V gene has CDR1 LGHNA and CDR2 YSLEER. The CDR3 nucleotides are TGCGCCAGCAGCCAGACCGCTAGCGGGAGGGGCCCCGGGGAGCTGTTTTTT. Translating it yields CASSQTASGRGPGELFF.

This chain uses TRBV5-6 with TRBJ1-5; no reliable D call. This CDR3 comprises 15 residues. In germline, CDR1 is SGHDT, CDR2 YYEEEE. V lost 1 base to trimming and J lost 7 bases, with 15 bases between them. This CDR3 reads CASSLYGERNQPQHF. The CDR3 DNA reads TGTGCCAGCAGCTTGTACGGTGAGAGAAACCAGCCCCAGCATTTT.

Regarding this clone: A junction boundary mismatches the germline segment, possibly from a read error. The CDR3 loop is CASSSRGEGTSQEAQYF. In DNA, the CDR3 is TGTGCCAGCAGCTCTCGCGGGGAAGGGACGTCCCAAGAGGCCCAGTACTTC. The chain joins TRBV7-7 to TRBJ2-5; TRBD2 might be the D (6 bases). Germline-derived CDR1 and CDR2 are SSHAT and FNYEAQ (reference sequence). This CDR3 has 17 residues. Combining the CDR3 with reference TRBV7-7 and TRBJ2-5 gives the whole variable domain GAGVSQSPRYKVTKRGQDVTLRCDPISSHATLYWYQQALGQGPEFLTYFNYEAQPDKSGLPSDRFSAERPEGSISTLTIQRTEQRDSAMYRCASSSRGEGTSQEAQYFGPGTRLLVL.

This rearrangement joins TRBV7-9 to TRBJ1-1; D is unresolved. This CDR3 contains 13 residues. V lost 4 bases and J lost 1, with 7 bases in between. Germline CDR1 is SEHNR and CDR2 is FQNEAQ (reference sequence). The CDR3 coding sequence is TGTGCCAGCAGCTCCGGACGGAACACTGAAGCTTTCTTT. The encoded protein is CASSSGRNTEAFF.

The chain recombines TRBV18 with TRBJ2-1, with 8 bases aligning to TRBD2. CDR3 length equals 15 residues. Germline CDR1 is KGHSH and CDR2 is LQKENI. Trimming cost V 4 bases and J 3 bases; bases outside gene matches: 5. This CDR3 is CASSQTGGGYNEQFF. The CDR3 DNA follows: TGTGCCAGCTCACAGACGGGAGGGGGCTACAATGAGCAGTTCTTC. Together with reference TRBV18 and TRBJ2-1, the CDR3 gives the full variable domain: NAGVMQNPRHLVRRRGQEARLRCSPMKGHSHVYWYRQLPEEGLKFMVYLQKENIIDESGMPKERFSAEFPKEGPSILRIQQVVRGDSAAYFCASSQTGGGYNEQFFGPGTRLTVL.

The DNA of the CDR3 is TGTGCCAGCAGTGCCAAGGACGGGCAGTTCTTC. Amino acids: CASSAKDGQFF. The V call is TRBV7-2, the J call TRBJ2-1; D gene unclear. CDR1 SGHTA and CDR2 FQGNSA come from the germline V gene. V dropped 6 bases and J dropped 12 bases, with 12 bases sitting between them. CDR3 length equals 11 residues.

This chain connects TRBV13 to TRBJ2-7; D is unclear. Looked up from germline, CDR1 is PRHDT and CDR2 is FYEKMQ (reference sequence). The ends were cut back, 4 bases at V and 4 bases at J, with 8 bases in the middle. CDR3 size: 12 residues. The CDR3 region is CASSSERYEQYF. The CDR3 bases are TGTGCCAGCAGCTCCGAGAGGTACGAGCAGTACTTC.

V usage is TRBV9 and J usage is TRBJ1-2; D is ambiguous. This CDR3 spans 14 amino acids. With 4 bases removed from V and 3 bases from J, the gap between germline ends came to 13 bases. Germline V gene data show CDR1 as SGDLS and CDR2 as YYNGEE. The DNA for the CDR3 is TGTGCCAGCAGCCAGGCAGGATGGGACTATGGCTACACCTTC. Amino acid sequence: CASSQAGWDYGYTF.

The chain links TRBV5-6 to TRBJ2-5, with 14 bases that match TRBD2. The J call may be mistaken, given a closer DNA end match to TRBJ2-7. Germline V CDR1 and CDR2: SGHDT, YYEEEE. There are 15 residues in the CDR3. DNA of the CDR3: TGTGCCAGCAGACGAGGGACTAGCGGGAGCTACGAGCAGTACTTC. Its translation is CASRRGTSGSYEQYF.

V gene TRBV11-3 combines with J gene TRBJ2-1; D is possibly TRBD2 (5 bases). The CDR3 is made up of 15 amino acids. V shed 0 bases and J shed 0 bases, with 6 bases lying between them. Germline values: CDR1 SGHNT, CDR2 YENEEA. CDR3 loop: CASSLERDSYNEQFF. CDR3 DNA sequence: TGTGCCAGCAGCTTAGAACGGGACTCCTACAATGAGCAGTTCTTC.

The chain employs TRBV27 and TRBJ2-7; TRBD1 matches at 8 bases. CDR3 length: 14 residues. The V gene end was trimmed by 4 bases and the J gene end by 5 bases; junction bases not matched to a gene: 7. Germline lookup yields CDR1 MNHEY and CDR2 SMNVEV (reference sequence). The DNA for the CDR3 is TGTGCCAGCAGTTCATGGGGACAGGACCACGAGCAGTACTTC. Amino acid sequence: CASSSWGQDHEQYF.

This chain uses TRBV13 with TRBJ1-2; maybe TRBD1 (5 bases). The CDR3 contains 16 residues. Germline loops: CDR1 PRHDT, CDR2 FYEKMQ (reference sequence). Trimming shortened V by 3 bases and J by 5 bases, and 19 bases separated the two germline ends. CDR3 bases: TGTGCCAGCAGCTTGACGACTCTCCGGGACTCTTATGGCTACACCTTC. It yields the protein CASSLTTLRDSYGYTF.